This entry features one TCR beta chain sequence. The target of this receptor is not known. It has no much larger one-base neighbor in the sample; base qualities were not kept. The same CDR3 arises from other DNA sequences in this sample as well. These data belong to a study of shared clonotypes between healthy human individuals (dated by TCRdb to 2018 to 2021). Regarding the complete study: Two women and a few men aged 18 to 49 years were included in the cohort. Leukapheresis yielded between about 0.94 and 9.5 billion PBMCs per donor. Different laboratories and diverse techniques were used to prepare libraries and sequence TCR repertoires, to increase sequencing depth and limit assay-specific biases. For each donor, three plates each were used for CD4 naive and CD4 memory, two plates were used for CD8 naive, and one plate was used for CD8 memory. To estimate repertoire size and how much clonotypes are shared between individuals, the study performed deep sequencing of blood TCR repertoires from a handful of healthy adults. Results the study describes overall, beyond this receptor: Pairwise subsampling indicated that sequencing depth was expected to affect the degree of clonotype sharing among donors. Even with the large sequencing depth, rarefaction of the sorted-subset datasets indicated that sequencing was incomplete. The genetic and exposure-history diversity represented was limited by the small number of donors. Sampling was restricted to blood, and TCR repertoires in tissues likely differ from the TCR repertoires found in blood. Sharing across several donors was observed for 5% to 6.5% of naive CD4, over 3% of naive CD8, roughly 2.4% of memory CD4, and approximately 0.41% of memory CD8 clonotypes. Naive subsets generally had larger estimated clonotype richness than memory subsets did. Compared with non-shared clonotypes, the clonotypes found in all four sorted-subset donors had higher generation probabilities.

Measured from the cysteine to the phenylalanine, the CDR3 is 14 residues long. Only the CDR3 part of the read is kept: 42 bases, read in frame from the first base. CDR1 and CDR2 (SGHKS, YYEKEE) derive from the germline V gene (reference sequence). V drops 2 bases and J drops 0 bases, leaving 8 bases in between. CD8 naive samples were CD45RO-negative cells positively selected for CCR7, giving a CD45RA+CCR7+ population that excluded TemRA cells. Healthy HIV-negative adults with no recently reported acute infections or vaccinations were included as donors. All donors were Caucasian adults living in Nashville, Tennessee, USA. Blood was obtained by leukapheresis, after which PBMCs were separated by Ficoll-Histopaque density gradient centrifugation and cryopreserved in liquid nitrogen vapor phase. Analytical flow cytometry was used to check the purity and quantity of each magnetically sorted T cell population. From each sorted fraction, genomic DNA was isolated and quantified by UV absorbance on a Nanodrop 2000c.

Using the deep immunoSEQ assay, TCR CDR3 regions were amplified from genomic DNA by multiplex PCR. Genomic DNA extracted from each cell subset was distributed evenly over all wells of several immunoSEQ 96-well plates, and each plate served as one replicate. Each replicate PCR for sorted subsets received around 210 ng genomic DNA, equal to tens of thousands of T cell genomes. The purified libraries were quantified using a Qubit 3.0 fluorometer, sized with a Bioanalyzer 2100, and then quantified again using the KAPA Library Quantification kit. A separate single-read 150-cycle Illumina NextSeq 550 flow cell was used to sequence each immunoSEQ 96-well plate. The published analysis was carried out like this. The immunoSEQ output contained only junctional sequences without quality scores, so filtering could not match that applied to full-length reads. To assign V/J genes and CDR3, sequences were annotated using PyIR, a Python wrapper for IgBLAST v1.9, with IMGT germline references. Reads were removed for weak V/J assignments (E-value above 1e-6), missing CDR3, stop codons, out-of-frame junctions, or ambiguous translated residues. A V3J clonotype was defined by an identical inferred V gene, J gene, and CDR3 amino acid sequence. To compute the percentage overlap between repertoires, the number of shared unique clonotypes was divided by the size of the smaller repertoire. RTK rarefaction, the Chao1 estimator, and Recon v2.1 estimates of unobserved clonotypes were used to assess repertoire richness. For all TCRbeta clonotypes obtained by the gDNA method from several donors, generation probabilities were computed with OLGA. TCRdb carries this immuneACCESS record with in-frame sequences only. Its versions omit some clonotypes, under half of them owing to an unresolved V gene in the studies checked, with the rest unexplained. The V and J calls and clone size come from that table; D and trimming were worked out from the DNA. Recorded for this sample are some 2,000,000 clones; just under 95% of them occurred a single time. The top ten hold more than 0.95% of the sample.

The sequence is built from TRBV5-5 and TRBJ1-1, with the D gene not clear enough to name. The receptor's source is a man between 18 and 29 years old in good health. The sample consisted of naive CD8+ T cells sorted from blood. The sample's cell subset or site, from its label and the paper: CD45RA+CCR7+. The CDR3 protein is CASSLRTVNTEAFF. The nucleotide sequence is given as TGTGCCAGCAGCTTAAGGACGGTGAACACTGAAGCTTTCTTT.